The 23 T cell receptor beta chains given below trace back to one sample, sequenced in a study of identifying expanded T cells in peripheral blood. Sequencing used immunoSEQ multiplex PCR; TCRdb keeps in-frame clones, though not all of them. The profile shows about 80,000 clones, 84% of them singletons. The sequenced material came from blood. The receptors derive from a person between 18 and 75 years old in good health.

This chain uses TRBV28 with TRBJ1-5; tentatively, D is TRBD1 (5 bases). Germline CDR1 and CDR2: MDHEN and SYDVKM. V lost 4 bases, J lost 1 base, and 11 bases lay in between. CDR3 length equals 15 residues. CDR3 DNA: TGTGCCAGCAGTTCACGCCAGGGAAGCAATCAGCCCCAGCATTTT. It translates to CASSSRQGSNQPQHF. The full variable domain, with the rest looked up from reference TRBV28 and TRBJ1-5, is DVKVTQSSRYLVKRTGEKVFLECVQDMDHENMFWYRQDPGLGLRLIYFSYDVKMKEKGDIPEGYSVSREKKERFSLILESASTNQTSMYLCASSSRQGSNQPQHFGDGTRLSIL.

The chain couples TRBV5-1 to TRBJ1-1; tentative D call: TRBD1 (6 bases). CDR1 and CDR2 (germline): SGHRS, YFSETQ. Deletions cut 5 bases from V and 4 bases from J, with 15 bases between. CDR3 length equals 14 residues. The CDR3 spells CASSPQGGSTEAFF. For the CDR3, the DNA is TGCGCCAGCAGTCCACAGGGTGGGAGCACTGAAGCTTTCTTT.

This clone has just a few counts. The chain recombines TRBV30 with TRBJ1-3, with D unclear. Looked up from germline, CDR1 is GTSNPN and CDR2 is SVGIG (reference sequence). The CDR3 is 14 residues long. V was shortened by 1 base and J by 6 bases, with 13 bases between the two germline ends. The CDR3 DNA reads as TGTGCCTGGAGTGCGGGTTACAGCGCAAACACCATATATTTT. Its protein is CAWSAGYSANTIYF.

This clone was counted once. CDR3 nucleotides: TGTGCCACCTCTAGCGGGAGCACAGATACGCAGTATTTT. It yields the protein CATSSGSTDTQYF. This sequence joins TRBV7-9 and TRBJ2-3; 8 bases are shared with TRBD2. The CDR3 sequence is 13 residues long. Unmatched junction bases numbered 3, after V lost 10 bases and J lost 0 bases. Germline V CDR1 and CDR2: SEHNR, FQNEAQ (reference sequence).

This chain joins TRBV6-5 and TRBJ2-1; TRBD1 agrees at 7 bases. The CDR3 is made up of 13 amino acids. Germline-derived CDR1 and CDR2 are MNHEY and SVGAGI. The junction had 7 bases not matched to a gene; V was cut back by 6 bases and J by 8 bases. The DNA for the CDR3 is TGTGCCAGCAGGTTAAACAGGGGCGATGAGCAGTTCTTC. It specifies CASRLNRGDEQFF.

V and J are TRBV5-8 and TRBJ1-5; D is perhaps TRBD1 (5 bases). Looked up from germline, CDR1 is SGHTS and CDR2 is YDEGEE. V was cut by 5 bases and J by 3 bases, with 15 bases left in between. This CDR3 region has 15 residues. The CDR3 DNA sequence: TGTGCCAGCAGGGGGAACAGGCACTACAATCAGCCCCAGCATTTT. Translation gives CASRGNRHYNQPQHF.

The chain is built from TRBV29-1 and TRBJ2-2; 11 nucleotides align to TRBD2. The CDR3 totals 14 residues. V lost 7 bases, J lost 2 bases, and 3 bases stayed unmatched. In germline, CDR1 is SQVTM, CDR2 ANQGSEA. This CDR3 reads CSGGTSGNTGELFF. The CDR3 region has the DNA TGCAGCGGGGGGACTAGCGGTAACACCGGGGAGCTGTTTTTT.

The chain joins TRBV9 to TRBJ1-2; maybe TRBD1 (5 bases). The V and J ends lost 4 bases and 2 bases respectively, with 12 bases between them. The length of the CDR3 is 14 residues. CDR1 is SGDLS, CDR2 YYNGEE, per germline. In DNA form, the CDR3 reads TGTGCCAGCAGCCTTCGGACACTCAACTATGGCTACACCTTC. Translating gives CASSLRTLNYGYTF. The variable domain in full, completed from reference TRBV9 and TRBJ1-2, reads DSGVTQTPKHLITATGQRVTLRCSPRSGDLSVYWYQQSLDQGLQFLIQYYNGEERAKGNILERFSAQQFPDLHSELNLSSLELGDSALYFCASSLRTLNYGYTFGSGTRLTVV.

The V and J genes are TRBV2 and TRBJ2-7; D unresolved. V lost 4 bases and J 5 bases, leaving 9 bases between the germline ends. The germline gives CDR1 SNHLY, CDR2 FYNNEI. CDR3 size: 12 residues. This CDR3 is CASSGSVNEQYF. The CDR3, as DNA: TGTGCCAGCAGTGGGTCGGTGAACGAGCAGTACTTC.

This sequence joins TRBV11-2 and TRBJ2-1; D perhaps matches TRBD1 (6 bases). Trimming took 6 bases from V and 9 from J, leaving 18 bases between them. Germline CDR1 reads SGHAT; CDR2 reads FQNNGV. The CDR3 is made up of 14 amino acids. CDR3 DNA: TGTGCCAGCAGGAACGGGACACGGATCACTGAGCAGTTCTTC. This translates into CASRNGTRITEQFF.

The rearrangement joins TRBV21-1 to TRBJ2-7; no check of the table's D call, TRBD2, against the DNA was made. TRBV21-1 is assigned pseudogene status. This CDR3 has 17 amino acids. The CDR3 coding sequence is TGTGCCAGCAGCAACCATTTGTATGCGGGGGTACCCTACGAGCAGTACTTC. Its translation is CASSNHLYAGVPYEQYF.

The CDR3 nucleotides are TGTGCCAGCAGCTTAGCGGACCCTAGCGCGGTCCAAGAGACCCAGTACTTC. It codes for CASSLADPSAVQETQYF. The rearrangement links TRBV7-2 to TRBJ2-5; perhaps TRBD2 as D (6 bases). There are 17 residues in the CDR3. Trimming shortened V by 0 bases and J by 1 base, and 15 bases separated the two germline ends. Germline V gene lookup returns CDR1 SGHTA and CDR2 FQGNSA.

The J gene is TRBJ2-2, the V gene TRBV25-1; D is uncertain. Germline CDR1 is MGHDK and CDR2 is SYGVNS. The CDR3 totals 14 residues. Trimming cost V 0 bases and J 4 bases, with 6 bases left between them. DNA of the CDR3: TGTGCCAGCAGTGAATATGGTAGCACCGGGGAGCTGTTTTTT. Amino acids: CASSEYGSTGELFF.

On this clone: Other DNA sequences in the same sample also yield this CDR3. The chain couples TRBV5-6 to TRBJ1-1; possibly TRBD1 for D (5 bases). Germline-derived CDR1 and CDR2 are SGHDT and YYEEEE. Between the trimmed V and J ends, which lost 0 bases and 1 base, there was a span of 7 bases. This CDR3 contains 14 residues. CDR3: CASSLAGRNTEAFF. In nucleotides, the CDR3 is TGTGCCAGCAGCTTGGCAGGGCGGAACACTGAAGCTTTCTTT.

The chain links TRBV7-6 to TRBJ2-6; D remains ambiguous. V shed 3 bases and J shed 2 bases, with 5 bases lying between them. The CDR3 spans 14 residues. The V gene's germline CDR1 is SGHVS and CDR2 FNYEAQ. The CDR3 nucleotides are TGTGCCAGCAGCTTGGCAGCTGGGGCCAACGTCCTGACTTTC. Translating gives CASSLAAGANVLTF.

This rearrangement joins TRBV4-3 to TRBJ2-7; D is perhaps TRBD2 (6 bases). V dropped 1 base and J dropped 3 bases, with 10 bases sitting between them. The CDR3 covers 14 residues. The germline V gene encodes CDR1 LGHNA and CDR2 YSLEER. This CDR3 reads CASSQGSGSYEQYF. DNA for the CDR3: TGCGCCAGCAGCCAAGGTAGCGGCAGCTACGAGCAGTACTTC.

The gene calls are TRBV20-1 and TRBJ1-1, with D hard to call. Trimming cost V 8 bases and J 1 base, with 8 bases left between them. Looked up from germline, CDR1 is DFQATT and CDR2 is SNEGSKA (reference sequence). CDR3 length: 11 amino acids. CDR3 bases: TGCAGTAACGGAGAGAACACTGAAGCTTTCTTT. Its translation: CSNGENTEAFF.

This rearrangement joins TRBV13 to TRBJ2-7, with D possibly TRBD2 on 6 matching bases. This CDR3 is built from 13 residues. Germline values: CDR1 PRHDT, CDR2 FYEKMQ (reference sequence). Between the trimmed V and J ends, which lost 0 bases and 9 bases, there was a span of 12 bases. The CDR3: CASSLGGREMQYF. The CDR3, as DNA: TGTGCCAGCAGCTTAGGCGGGAGAGAAATGCAGTACTTC.

The chain uses TRBV28 and TRBJ2-7; TRBD1 matches at 11 bases. Trimming at V came to 8 bases and at J to 3 bases, leaving 6 bases not matched to a gene. From germline, CDR1 is MDHEN and CDR2 SYDVKM. The CDR3 runs to 14 residues. The CDR3 nucleotides are TGTGCCAGCTGCCGGACAGGGGGCGGCTACGAGCAGTACTTC. Its protein is CASCRTGGGYEQYF. The whole variable domain, remainder taken from reference TRBV28 and TRBJ2-7, is DVKVTQSSRYLVKRTGEKVFLECVQDMDHENMFWYRQDPGLGLRLIYFSYDVKMKEKGDIPEGYSVSREKKERFSLILESASTNQTSMYLCASCRTGGGYEQYFGPGTRLTVT.

The genes are TRBV30 and TRBJ2-1; 7 bases map to TRBD1. Germline CDR1 GTSNPN, CDR2 SVGIG (reference sequence). This CDR3 has 14 residues. Trimming at V came to 5 bases and at J to 8 bases, leaving 12 bases not matched to a gene. The chain's CDR3 is CAWSAGGFGDEQFF. CDR3 in DNA: TGTGCCTGGTCGGCAGGGGGTTTTGGCGATGAGCAGTTCTTC.

The chain has TRBV28 and TRBJ1-5, with a tentative D call TRBD1 (5 bases). The CDR3 is made up of 18 amino acids. Trimming pared 2 bases from V and 0 bases from J, leaving 17 bases between. CDR1 is MDHEN and CDR2 is SYDVKM in the germline V gene. This CDR3 is CASSLPTSEGPSNQPQHF. CDR3 coding DNA: TGTGCCAGCAGTTTACCGACTTCGGAGGGACCTAGCAATCAGCCCCAGCATTTT.

J is TRBJ2-7 and V is TRBV10-3; 7 nucleotides line up with TRBD1. Germline CDR1 is ENHRY and CDR2 is SYGVKD. V lost 0 bases, J lost 2 bases, and 10 bases stayed unmatched. The CDR3 consists of 17 residues. CDR3 amino acids: CAISESLTGTATYEQYF. The CDR3 bases are TGTGCCATCAGTGAGTCCTTAACCGGGACAGCTACCTACGAGCAGTACTTC.

J is TRBJ2-1 and V is TRBV13; D gene uncertain. CDR1 and CDR2 (germline): PRHDT, FYEKMQ (reference sequence). V gave up 4 bases and J gave up 8 bases, with 12 bases separating them. This CDR3 region has 13 residues. The CDR3 nucleotides read TGTGCCAGCAGCTCCCGAACCAGCTATGAGCAGTTCTTC. This gives the protein CASSSRTSYEQFF.